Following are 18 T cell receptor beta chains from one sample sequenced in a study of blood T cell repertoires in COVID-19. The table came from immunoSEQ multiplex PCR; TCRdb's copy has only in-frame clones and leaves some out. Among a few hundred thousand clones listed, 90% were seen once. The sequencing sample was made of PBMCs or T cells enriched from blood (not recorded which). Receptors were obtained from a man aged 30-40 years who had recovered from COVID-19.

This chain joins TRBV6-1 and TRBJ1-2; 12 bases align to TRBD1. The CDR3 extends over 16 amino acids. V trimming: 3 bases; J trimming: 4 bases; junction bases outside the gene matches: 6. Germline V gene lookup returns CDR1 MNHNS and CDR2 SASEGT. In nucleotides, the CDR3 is TGTGCCAGCAGTGATGGGGACAGGGGGCTCATCTATGGCTACACCTTC. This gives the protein CASSDGDRGLIYGYTF.

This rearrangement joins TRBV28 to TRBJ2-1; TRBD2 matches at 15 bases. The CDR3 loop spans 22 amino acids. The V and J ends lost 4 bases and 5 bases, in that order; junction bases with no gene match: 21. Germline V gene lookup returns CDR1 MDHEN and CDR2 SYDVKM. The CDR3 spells CASSSDTPRTSGRDLLNNEQFF. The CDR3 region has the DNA TGTGCCAGCAGTTCCGATACCCCCAGGACTAGCGGGAGGGACCTATTAAACAATGAGCAGTTCTTC. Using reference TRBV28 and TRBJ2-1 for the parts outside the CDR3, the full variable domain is DVKVTQSSRYLVKRTGEKVFLECVQDMDHENMFWYRQDPGLGLRLIYFSYDVKMKEKGDIPEGYSVSREKKERFSLILESASTNQTSMYLCASSSDTPRTSGRDLLNNEQFFGPGTRLTVL.

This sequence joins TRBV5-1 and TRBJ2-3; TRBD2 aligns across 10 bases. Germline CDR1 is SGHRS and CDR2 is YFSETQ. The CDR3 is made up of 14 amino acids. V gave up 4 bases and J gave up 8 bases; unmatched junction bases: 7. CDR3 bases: TGCGCCAGCAGCGAAGCTAGCGGGGGCCTTACGCAGTATTTT. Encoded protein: CASSEASGGLTQYF.

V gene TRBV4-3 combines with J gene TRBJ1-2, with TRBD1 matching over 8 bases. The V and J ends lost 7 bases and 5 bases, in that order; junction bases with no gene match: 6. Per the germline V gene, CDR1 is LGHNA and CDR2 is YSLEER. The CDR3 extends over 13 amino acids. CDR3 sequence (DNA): TGCGCCAGCACCAAGACAGGGGAGTATGGCTACACCTTC. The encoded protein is CASTKTGEYGYTF.

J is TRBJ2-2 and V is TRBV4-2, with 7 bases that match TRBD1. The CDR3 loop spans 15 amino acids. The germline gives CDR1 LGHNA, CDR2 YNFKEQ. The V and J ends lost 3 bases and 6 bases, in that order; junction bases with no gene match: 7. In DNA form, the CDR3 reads TGTGCCAGCAGCCAGGAAACAGGGGTCCCCGGGGAGCTGTTTTTT. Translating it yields CASSQETGVPGELFF.

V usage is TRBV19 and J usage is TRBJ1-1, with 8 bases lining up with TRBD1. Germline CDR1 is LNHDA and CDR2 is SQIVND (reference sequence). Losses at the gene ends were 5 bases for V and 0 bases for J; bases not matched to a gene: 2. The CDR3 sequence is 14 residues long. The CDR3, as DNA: TGTGCCAGTAGTGACAGGGGAATGAACACTGAAGCTTTCTTT. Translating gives CASSDRGMNTEAFF.

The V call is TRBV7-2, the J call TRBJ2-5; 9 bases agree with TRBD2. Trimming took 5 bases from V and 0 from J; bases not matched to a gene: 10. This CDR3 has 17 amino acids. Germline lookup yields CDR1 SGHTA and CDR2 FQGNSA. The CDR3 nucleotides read TGTGCCAGCAGCCGTGCACATCTAGCGGGGTACCAAGAGACCCAGTACTTC. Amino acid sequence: CASSRAHLAGYQETQYF. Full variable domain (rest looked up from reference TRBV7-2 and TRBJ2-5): GAGVSQSPSNKVTEKGKDVELRCDPISGHTALYWYRQSLGQGLEFLIYFQGNSAPDKSGLPSDRFSAERTGGSVSTLTIQRTQQEDSAVYLCASSRAHLAGYQETQYFGPGTRLLVL.

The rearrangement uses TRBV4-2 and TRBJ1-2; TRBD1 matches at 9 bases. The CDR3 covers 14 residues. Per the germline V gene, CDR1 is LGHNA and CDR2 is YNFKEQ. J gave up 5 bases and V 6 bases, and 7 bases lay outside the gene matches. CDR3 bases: TGTGCCAGCAGACCCGGGACAGGGAGGTATGGCTACACCTTC. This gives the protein CASRPGTGRYGYTF.

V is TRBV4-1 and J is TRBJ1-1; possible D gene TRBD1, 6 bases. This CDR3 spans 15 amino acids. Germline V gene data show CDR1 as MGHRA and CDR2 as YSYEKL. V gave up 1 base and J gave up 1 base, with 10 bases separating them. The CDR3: CASSQARGPNTEAFF. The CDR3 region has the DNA TGCGCCAGCAGCCAAGCCAGGGGACCGAACACTGAAGCTTTCTTT.

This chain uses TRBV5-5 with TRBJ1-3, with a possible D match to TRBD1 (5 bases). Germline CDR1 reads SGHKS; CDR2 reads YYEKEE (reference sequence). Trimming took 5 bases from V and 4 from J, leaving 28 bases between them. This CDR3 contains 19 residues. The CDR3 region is CASSSSPPGTVGRGNTIYF. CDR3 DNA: TGTGCCAGCAGTTCTTCTCCTCCGGGGACTGTCGGGAGAGGAAACACCATATATTTT.

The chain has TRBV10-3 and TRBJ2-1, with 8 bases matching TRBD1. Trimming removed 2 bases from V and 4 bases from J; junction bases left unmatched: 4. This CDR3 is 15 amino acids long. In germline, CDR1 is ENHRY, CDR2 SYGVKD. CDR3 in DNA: TGTGCCATCAGTGAGCAGGGGGCGACTTACAATGAGCAGTTCTTC. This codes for CAISEQGATYNEQFF.

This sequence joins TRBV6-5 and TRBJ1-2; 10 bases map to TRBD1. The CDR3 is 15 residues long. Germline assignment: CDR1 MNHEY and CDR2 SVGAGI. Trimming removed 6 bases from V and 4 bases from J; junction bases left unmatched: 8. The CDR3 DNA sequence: TGTGCCAGCAGCTACGGGACAGGGGCCGTCTATGGCTACACCTTC. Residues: CASSYGTGAVYGYTF.

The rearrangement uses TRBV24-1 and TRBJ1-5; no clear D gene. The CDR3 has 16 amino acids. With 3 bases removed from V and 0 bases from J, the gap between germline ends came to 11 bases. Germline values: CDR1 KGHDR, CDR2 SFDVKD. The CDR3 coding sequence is TGTGCCACCAGTGATGTGGAGGCGAATAGCAATCAGCCCCAGCATTTT. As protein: CATSDVEANSNQPQHF.

This chain's CDR3 is CASSFLGSAFF. The CDR3 DNA is TGTGCCAGCAGTTTTTTGGGGAGCGCTTTCTTT. This chain links TRBV12-3 or TRBV12-4 with TRBJ1-1; D not certain. This CDR3 region has 11 residues. V lost 3 bases, J lost 11 bases, and 10 bases lay in between.

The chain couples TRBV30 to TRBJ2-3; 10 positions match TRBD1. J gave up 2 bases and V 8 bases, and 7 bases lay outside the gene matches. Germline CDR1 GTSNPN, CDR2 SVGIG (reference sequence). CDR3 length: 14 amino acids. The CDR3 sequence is CARQTGGTTDTQYF. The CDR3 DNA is TGTGCCCGCCAGACAGGGGGCACCACAGATACGCAGTATTTT.

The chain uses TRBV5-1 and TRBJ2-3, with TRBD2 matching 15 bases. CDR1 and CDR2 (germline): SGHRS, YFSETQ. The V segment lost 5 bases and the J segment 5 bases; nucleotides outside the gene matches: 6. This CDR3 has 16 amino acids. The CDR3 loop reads CASRTLGLAGGDTQYF. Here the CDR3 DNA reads TGCGCCAGCAGGACTTTGGGACTAGCGGGAGGAGATACGCAGTATTTT.

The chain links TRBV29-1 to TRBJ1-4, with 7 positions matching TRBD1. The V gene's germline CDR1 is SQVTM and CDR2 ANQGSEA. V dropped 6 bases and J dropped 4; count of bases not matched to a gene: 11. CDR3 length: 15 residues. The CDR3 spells CSVRGRGDSNEKLFF. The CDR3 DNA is TGCAGCGTCCGAGGGCGGGGGGACAGTAATGAAAAACTGTTTTTT. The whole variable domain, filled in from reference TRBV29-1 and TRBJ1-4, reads SAVISQKPSRDICQRGTSLTIQCQVDSQVTMMFWYRQQPGQSLTLIATANQGSEATYESGFVIDKFPISRPNLTFSTLTVSNMSPEDSSIYLCSVRGRGDSNEKLFFGSGTQLSVL.

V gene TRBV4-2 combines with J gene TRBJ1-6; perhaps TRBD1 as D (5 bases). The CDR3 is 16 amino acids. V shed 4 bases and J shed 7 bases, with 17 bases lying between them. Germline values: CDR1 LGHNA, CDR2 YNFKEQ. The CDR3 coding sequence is TGTGCCAGCAGCCTACACCACAGGTTAGAGAATTCACCCCTCCACTTT. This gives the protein CASSLHHRLENSPLHF.